This TCR beta chain was documented in a study of shared clonotypes between healthy human individuals. Broader study findings: Sequencing depth was predicted to influence how clonotypes are shared among donors. Several donors showed sharing of around 5% of naive CD4 clonotypes. Relative to memory subsets, naive subsets generally showed larger estimated richness.

The J segment lost 2 bases and the V segment lost 0 bases, leaving 12 bases of the junction unmatched. CDR3 length: 18 amino acids. In germline, CDR1 is WNHNN, CDR2 SYGVQD (reference sequence). TCRdb's copy holds only in-frame clones and misses some; the assay was immunoSEQ multiplex PCR. Here the sample spans 450,000 to 700,000 clones, nearly 97% being singletons. CD45RO-negative cells were positively selected for CCR7, leaving out terminally differentiated effector memory CD45RA+ cells. Donors had no recently reported acute infections or vaccinations and were HIV-negative. In the case of this clone: Its antigen is currently unknown.

The rearrangement joins TRBV10-1 to TRBJ2-7; 8 nucleotides agree with TRBD1. The TCR comes from a woman in her 30s in good health. Sequencing was carried out using naive CD8+ T cells sorted from blood. This CDR3 is CASSESSGGFLITYEQYF. The CDR3 bases are TGCGCCAGCAGTGAGTCGTCAGGGGGCTTCCTTATCACCTACGAGCAGTACTTC.